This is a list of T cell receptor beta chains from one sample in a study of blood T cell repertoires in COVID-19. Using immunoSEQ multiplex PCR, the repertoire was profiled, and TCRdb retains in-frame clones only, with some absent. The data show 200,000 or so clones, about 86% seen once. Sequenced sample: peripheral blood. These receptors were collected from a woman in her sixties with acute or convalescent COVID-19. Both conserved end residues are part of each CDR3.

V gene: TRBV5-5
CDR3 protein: CASSLEGESGVYGYTF

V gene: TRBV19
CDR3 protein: CASSIDSRQPQHF

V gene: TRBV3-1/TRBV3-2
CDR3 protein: CASSQYRGGRSPLHF

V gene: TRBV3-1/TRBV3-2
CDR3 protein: CASSQGQAGRYGELFF

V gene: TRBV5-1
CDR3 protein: CASSRRDGNYGYTF

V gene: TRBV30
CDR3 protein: CAWSTRGYEQYF

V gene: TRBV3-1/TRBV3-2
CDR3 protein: CASSRQFGAGLAGYNEQFF

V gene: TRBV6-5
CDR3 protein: CASSQGALAPLHF

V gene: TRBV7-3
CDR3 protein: CASSLAARPDTGELFF

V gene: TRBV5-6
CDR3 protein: CASSGGQGAKSGSNQPQHF

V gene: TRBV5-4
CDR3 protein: CASSPTSGGPQETQYF

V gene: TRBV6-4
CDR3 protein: CASSSNPGNTEAFF

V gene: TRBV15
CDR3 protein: CATSRDSRGLAGVAKNIQYF

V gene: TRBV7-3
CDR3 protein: CASSLIIRGLARQETQYF

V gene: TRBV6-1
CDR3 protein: CASSENAGFHEKLFF

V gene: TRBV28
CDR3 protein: CASSLLGGGQSNEGQETQYF

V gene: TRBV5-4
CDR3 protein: CASSPRQGVGYEQYF

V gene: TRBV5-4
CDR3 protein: CASSLEGSGGISSSYEQYF

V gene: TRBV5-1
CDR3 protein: CASSLSGGNEKLFF

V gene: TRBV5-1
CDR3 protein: CASSLLGQPGLEQYF

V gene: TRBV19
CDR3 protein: CASRSGRNTEAFF

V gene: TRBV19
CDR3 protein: CASSIQGAGFGETQYF

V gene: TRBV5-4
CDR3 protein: CASRYRGSYEQYF

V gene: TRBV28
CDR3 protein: CASRPLAGRRDYGYTF

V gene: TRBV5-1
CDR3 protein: CASSLTGGRTGELFF

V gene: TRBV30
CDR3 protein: CAWSPPLPGYSGNTIYF

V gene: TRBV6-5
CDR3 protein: CASRQGAQGYTF

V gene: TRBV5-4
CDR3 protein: CASSLAASGGNSTDTQYF

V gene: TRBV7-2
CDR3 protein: CASSLERNTEAFF

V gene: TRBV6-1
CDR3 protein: CASSEGVNYGYTF

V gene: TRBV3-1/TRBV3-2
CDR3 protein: CASSQGGGELFF

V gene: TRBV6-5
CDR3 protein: CASSAGTAGSPLHF

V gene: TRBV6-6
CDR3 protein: CASRVAGDNEQFF

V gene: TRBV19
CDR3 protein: CATNPGRNQPQHF

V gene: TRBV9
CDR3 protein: CASSVMDREGTDTQYF

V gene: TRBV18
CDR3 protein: CASSPQTGFREQYF

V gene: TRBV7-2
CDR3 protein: CASSSDRGPYEQYF

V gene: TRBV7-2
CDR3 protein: CASSKSGGVDTQYF

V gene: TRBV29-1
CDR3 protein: CSALTGYGYTF

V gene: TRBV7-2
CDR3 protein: CASSLASSRLYEQYF

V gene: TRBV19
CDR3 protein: CASSPGLSTDTQYF

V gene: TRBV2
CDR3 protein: CASSLQGAHQDTQYF

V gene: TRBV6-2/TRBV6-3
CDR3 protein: CASSQGVANTGELFF

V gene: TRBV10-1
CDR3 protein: CAIGLAISVHLRPDEQFF

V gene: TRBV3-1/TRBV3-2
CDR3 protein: CASSQGWGGNYGYTF

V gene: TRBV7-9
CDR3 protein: CASSDGTGGMNTEAFF

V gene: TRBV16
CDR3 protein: CASSQGQGGENQPQHF